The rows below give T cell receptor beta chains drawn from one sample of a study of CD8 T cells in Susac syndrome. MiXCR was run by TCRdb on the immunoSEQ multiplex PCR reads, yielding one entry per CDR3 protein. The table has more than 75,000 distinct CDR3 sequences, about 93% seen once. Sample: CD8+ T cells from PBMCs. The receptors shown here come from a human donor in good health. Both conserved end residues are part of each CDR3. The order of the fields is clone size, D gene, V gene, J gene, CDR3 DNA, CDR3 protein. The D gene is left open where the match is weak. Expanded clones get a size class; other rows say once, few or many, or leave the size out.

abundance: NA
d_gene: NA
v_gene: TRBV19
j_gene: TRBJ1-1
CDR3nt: TGTGCCAGTAGTATACTGGGAAACACTGAAGCTTTCTTT
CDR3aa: CASSILGNTEAFF

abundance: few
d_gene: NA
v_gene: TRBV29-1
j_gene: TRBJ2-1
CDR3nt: TGCAGCGTCGTCGACTACAATGAGCAGTTCTTC
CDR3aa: CSVVDYNEQFF

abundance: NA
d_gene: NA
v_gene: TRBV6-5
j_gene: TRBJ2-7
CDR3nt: TGTGCCAGCAGTTACTCCAGTGTGGTTGACGAGCAGTACTTC
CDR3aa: CASSYSSVVDEQYF

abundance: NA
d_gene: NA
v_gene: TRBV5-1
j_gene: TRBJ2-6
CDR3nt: TGCGCCAGCAGCTTGTGGAGCGGGTCCTCTGGGGCCAACGTCCTGACTTTC
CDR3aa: CASSLWSGSSGANVLTF

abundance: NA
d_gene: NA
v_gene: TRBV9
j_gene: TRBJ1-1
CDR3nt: TGTGCCAGCACCCGAGAAGGGGCACAGAACACTGAAGCTTTCTTT
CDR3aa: CASTREGAQNTEAFF

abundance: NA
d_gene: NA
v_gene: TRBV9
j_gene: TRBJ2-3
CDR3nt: TGTGCCAGCAGCCCTGAGGGGGAAGATACGCAGTATTTT
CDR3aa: CASSPEGEDTQYF

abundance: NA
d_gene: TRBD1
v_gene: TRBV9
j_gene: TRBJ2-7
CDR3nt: TGTGCCAGCAGCTCAGGGGGTCCGGCCTACGAGCAGTACTTC
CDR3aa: CASSSGGPAYEQYF

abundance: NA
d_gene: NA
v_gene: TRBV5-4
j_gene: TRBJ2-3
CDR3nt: TGTGCCAGCAGCTGGGCCCAGTTGAGTGACACAGATACGCAGTATTTT
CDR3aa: CASSWAQLSDTDTQYF

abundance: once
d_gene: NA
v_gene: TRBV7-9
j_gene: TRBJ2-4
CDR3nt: TGTGCCAGCAGCTTAGGCCCGGGACTTGCCAAAAACATTCAGTACTTC
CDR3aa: CASSLGPGLAKNIQYF

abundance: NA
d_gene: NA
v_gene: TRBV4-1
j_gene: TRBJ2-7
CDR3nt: TGCGCCAGCAGCCAAGCGGGTGGCCTTCGATACGAGCAGTACTTC
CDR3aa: CASSQAGGLRYEQYF

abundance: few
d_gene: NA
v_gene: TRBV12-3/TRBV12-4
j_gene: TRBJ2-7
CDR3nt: TGTGCCAGCAGTTTTGGGACTGCCTACGAGCAGTACTTC
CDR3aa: CASSFGTAYEQYF

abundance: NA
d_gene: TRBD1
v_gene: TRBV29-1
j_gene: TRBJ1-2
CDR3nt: TGCAGCGTCAAACAGGGGGCGATTGGCTACACCTTC
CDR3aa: CSVKQGAIGYTF

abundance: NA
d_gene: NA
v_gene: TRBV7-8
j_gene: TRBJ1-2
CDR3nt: TGTGCCAGCAGCTTAGATCATCGGGGTAATGGCTACACCTTC
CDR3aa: CASSLDHRGNGYTF

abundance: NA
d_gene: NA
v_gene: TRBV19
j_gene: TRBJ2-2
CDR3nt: TGTGCCAGTACCACGGACAGAGGTTTTACCGGGGAGCTGTTTTTT
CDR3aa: CASTTDRGFTGELFF

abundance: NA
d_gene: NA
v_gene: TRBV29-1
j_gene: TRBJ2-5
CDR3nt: TGCAGCGTCGGGGCCCCCCCGGGGGAGACCCAGTACTTC
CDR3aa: CSVGAPPGETQYF

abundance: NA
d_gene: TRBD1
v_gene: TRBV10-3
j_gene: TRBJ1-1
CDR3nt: TGTGCCATCAGGGAGACAGGGGGAAAGACTGAAGCTTTCTTT
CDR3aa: CAIRETGGKTEAFF

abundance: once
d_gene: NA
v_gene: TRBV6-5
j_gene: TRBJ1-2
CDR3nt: TGTGCCAGCAGTTACTCGCCAGGGAGCTATGGCTACACCTTC
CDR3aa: CASSYSPGSYGYTF

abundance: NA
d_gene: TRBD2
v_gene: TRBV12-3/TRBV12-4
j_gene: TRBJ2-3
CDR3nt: TGTGCCAGCAGTGTCAGCGGGGAGACAGATACGCAGTATTTT
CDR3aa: CASSVSGETDTQYF

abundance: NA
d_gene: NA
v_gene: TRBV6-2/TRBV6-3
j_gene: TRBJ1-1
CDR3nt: TGTGCCAGCAGTTACTCGGGCGGAGCTGAAGCTTTCTTT
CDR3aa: CASSYSGGAEAFF

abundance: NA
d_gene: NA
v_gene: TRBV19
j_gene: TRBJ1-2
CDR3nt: TGTGCCAGTAGTCCGGGACACGGAAACTATGGCTACACCTTC
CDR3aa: CASSPGHGNYGYTF

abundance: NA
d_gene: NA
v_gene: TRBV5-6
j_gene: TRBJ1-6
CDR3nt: TGTGCCAGCAGCTTCGAAAATTCACCCCTCCACTTT
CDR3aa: CASSFENSPLHF

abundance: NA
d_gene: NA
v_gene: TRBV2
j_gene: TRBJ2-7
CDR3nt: TGTGCCAGCAGTGGGGCGAATTTAGACTCTTCTTTCTACGAGCAGTACTTC
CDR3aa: CASSGANLDSSFYEQYF

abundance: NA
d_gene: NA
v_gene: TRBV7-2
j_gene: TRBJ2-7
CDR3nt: TGTGCCAGCAGCTCGGGGGATCCCTCCTACGAGCAGTACTTC
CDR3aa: CASSSGDPSYEQYF

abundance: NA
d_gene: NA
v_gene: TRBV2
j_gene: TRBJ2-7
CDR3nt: TGTGCCAGCAGTGGGGGGTACTCCTACGAGCAGTACTTC
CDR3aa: CASSGGYSYEQYF

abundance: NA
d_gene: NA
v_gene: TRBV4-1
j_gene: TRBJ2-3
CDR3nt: TGCGCCAGCAGCCAAGAGCCCCAGGTTTACACAGATACGCAGTATTTT
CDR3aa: CASSQEPQVYTDTQYF

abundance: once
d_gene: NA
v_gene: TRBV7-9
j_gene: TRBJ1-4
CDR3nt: TGTGCCAGCAGCTCTGTGGGGGCAGATGAAAAACTGTTTTTT
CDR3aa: CASSSVGADEKLFF

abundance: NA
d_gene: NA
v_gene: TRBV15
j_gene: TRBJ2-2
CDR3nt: TGTGCCACCAGCAGAAAACAGGGGAACACCGGGGAGCTGTTTTTT
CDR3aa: CATSRKQGNTGELFF

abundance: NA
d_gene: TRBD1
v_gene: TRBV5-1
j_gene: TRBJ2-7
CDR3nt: TGCGCCAGCAGCTCTCGGGACAGGAGCTACGAGCAGTACTTC
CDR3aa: CASSSRDRSYEQYF

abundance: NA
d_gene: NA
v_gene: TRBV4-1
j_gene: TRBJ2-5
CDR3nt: TGCGCCAGCAGCCAAAACAGGGAAGAGACCCAGTACTTC
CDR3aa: CASSQNREETQYF

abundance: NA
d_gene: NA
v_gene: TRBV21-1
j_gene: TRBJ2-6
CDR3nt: TGTGCCAGCAGCAAAGTCGTGGTTTCGCTCATCTCTGGGGCCAACGTCCTGACTTTC
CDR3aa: CASSKVVVSLISGANVLTF

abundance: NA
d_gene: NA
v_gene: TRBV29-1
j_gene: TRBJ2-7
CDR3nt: TGCAGCGTGGGGTCACGGACCTACGAGCAGTACTTC
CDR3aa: CSVGSRTYEQYF

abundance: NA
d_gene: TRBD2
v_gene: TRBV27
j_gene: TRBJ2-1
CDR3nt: TGTGCCAGCAGTTTAAATAGGGTAGCGGGGGGGCCATATGAGCAGTTCTTC
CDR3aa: CASSLNRVAGGPYEQFF

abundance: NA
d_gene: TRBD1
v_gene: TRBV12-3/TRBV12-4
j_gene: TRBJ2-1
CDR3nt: TGTGCCAGCAGTCCCCCCGGGACAGGGGCCAATGAGCAGTTCTTC
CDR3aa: CASSPPGTGANEQFF

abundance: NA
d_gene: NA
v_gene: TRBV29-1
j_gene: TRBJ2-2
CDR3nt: TGCAGCGTTGATGGGGGTAGGGCGGAGCTGTTTTTT
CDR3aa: CSVDGGRAELFF

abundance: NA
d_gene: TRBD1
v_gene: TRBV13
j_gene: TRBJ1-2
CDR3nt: TGTGCCAGCAGCCCCGACAGGGGGCTAAAAAGTGGCTACACCTTC
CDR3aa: CASSPDRGLKSGYTF

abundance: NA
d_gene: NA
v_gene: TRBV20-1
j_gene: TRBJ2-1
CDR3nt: TGCAGTGCTAGAGATCCAAAGCATTGGGACAATGAGCAGTTCTTC
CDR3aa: CSARDPKHWDNEQFF

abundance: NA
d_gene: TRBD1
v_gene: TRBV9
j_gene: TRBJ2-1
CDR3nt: TGTGCCAGCAGCGGGACAGGGGGTCGGCAGTTCTTC
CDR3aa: CASSGTGGRQFF

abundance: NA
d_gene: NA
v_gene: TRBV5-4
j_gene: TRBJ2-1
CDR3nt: TGTGCCAGCAACCTAAGGGGCCGAGGGTCCTACAATGAGCAGTTCTTC
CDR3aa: CASNLRGRGSYNEQFF

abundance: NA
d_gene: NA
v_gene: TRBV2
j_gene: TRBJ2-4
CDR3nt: TGTGCCAGCATCCTCGCAGGGAAAAACATTCAGTACTTC
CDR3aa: CASILAGKNIQYF

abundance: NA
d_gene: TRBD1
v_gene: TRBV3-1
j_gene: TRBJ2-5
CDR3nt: TGTGCCAGCAGCCAAGGGTGGGACAGTCAAGAGACCCAGTACTTC
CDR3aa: CASSQGWDSQETQYF